This is a list of T cell receptor beta chains from one sample in a study of cytomegalovirus exposure and HLA in healthy donors. Sequencing used immunoSEQ multiplex PCR; TCRdb keeps in-frame clones, though not all of them. Of around 220,000 clones listed, less than 80% were seen once; the top ten hold 0.2% to 0.25%. Source material: PBMCs. The receptors were gathered from a girl aged 2 to 10 in good health and CMV-seronegative. The CDR3 runs from the conserved cysteine through the conserved F or W. The D gene is left open where the match is weak. The listing skips clone size in some rows; elsewhere it reads once, few, many or a size class.

D	size	V	J	CDR3	DNA
TRBD1	NA	TRBV30	TRBJ1-5	CAWSTRGRGPQHF	TGTGCCTGGAGTACCAGGGGGCGAGGGCCCCAGCATTTT
NA	NA	TRBV19	TRBJ1-1	CASSGASLVGTEAFF	TGTGCCAGTAGTGGGGCAAGTTTAGTGGGCACTGAAGCTTTCTTT
TRBD2	NA	TRBV27	TRBJ2-3	CASSPGLATDTQYF	TGTGCCAGCAGCCCGGGACTAGCCACAGATACGCAGTATTTT
NA	NA	TRBV5-6	TRBJ1-2	CASSLGGGYGYTF	TGTGCCAGCAGCTTAGGCGGCGGTTATGGCTACACCTTC
TRBD1	NA	TRBV14	TRBJ2-1	CASSRWGTGDGNEQFF	TGTGCCAGCAGCCGTTGGGGGACAGGGGATGGCAATGAGCAGTTCTTC
TRBD2	NA	TRBV27	TRBJ2-1	CASSLRGGRGMNEQFF	TGTGCCAGCAGTTTACGGGGCGGGCGGGGGATGAATGAGCAGTTCTTC
NA	NA	TRBV19	TRBJ1-1	CASSIGGLNTEAFF	TGTGCCAGCAGCATCGGGGGTTTGAACACTGAAGCTTTCTTT
NA	once	TRBV9	TRBJ2-7	CASSPQTSSYEQYF	TGTGCCAGCAGCCCGCAGACTAGCTCCTACGAGCAGTACTTC
TRBD1	NA	TRBV6-5	TRBJ1-1	CASREWDRNTEAFF	TGTGCCAGCAGGGAGTGGGACAGAAACACTGAAGCTTTCTTT
NA	NA	TRBV30	TRBJ2-7	CAWSQDEQYF	TGTGCCTGGAGTCAGGACGAGCAGTACTTC